The 32 T cell receptor beta chains in this list originate from one sample, sequenced in a study of blood T cells in healthy people across ages. For the second PCR, which ran for 7 to 11 cycles, a sample-barcoded 5' primer and a J-beta primer mix were used. Each CDR3 protein gets one entry after TCRdb re-called the 5' RACE reads with MiXCR. The data contain 650,000 or so distinct CDR3 sequences, around 50% of them seen just once; the ten biggest clones take up 13%. Sequencing was performed on blood. The receptors originated from a woman at least 80 years old in good health.

On this clonotype itself: Possible read error: a much larger clone is one base away. The J gene is TRBJ2-1, the V gene TRBV5-1; 7 nucleotides match TRBD2. The J call is in doubt because the DNA end fits TRBJ2-7 better. The CDR3 is 16 residues long. CDR1 and CDR2 (germline): SGHRS, YFSETQ. The CDR3 reads CASSFGGTGGYNEQYF. The CDR3 DNA reads as TGCGCCAGCAGCTTTGGAGGGACGGGAGGTTACAATGAGCAGTACTTC.

This clonotype appeared a few times. The V gene is TRBV4-1, the J gene TRBJ1-1, with a possible D match to TRBD1 (6 bases). Germline V gene sequence: CDR1 MGHRA, CDR2 YSYEKL. Trimming pared 2 bases from V and 4 bases from J, leaving 11 bases between. CDR3 length: 14 amino acids. CDR3 protein: CASSQYGGPTEAFF. CDR3 bases: TGCGCCAGCAGCCAATACGGGGGGCCCACTGAAGCTTTCTTT.

On this clonotype itself: This may arise from a read error, as a much more abundant clone is one base away. This chain uses TRBV7-3 with TRBJ1-2; tentatively, D is TRBD1 (5 bases). V was clipped by 2 bases and J by 1 base, with 11 bases between them. Germline V gives CDR1 SGHTA, CDR2 FQGTGA. This CDR3 has 15 amino acids. The CDR3 loop reads CASSLRGNINYGYTF. The CDR3 DNA reads as TGTGCCAGCAGCTTACGGGGGAACATTAACTATGGCTACACCTTC. Full variable domain (outside the CDR3, taken from reference TRBV7-3 and TRBJ1-2): GAGVSQTPSNKVTEKGKYVELRCDPISGHTALYWYRQSLGQGPEFLIYFQGTGAADDSGLPNDRFFAVRPEGSVSTLKIQRTERGDSAVYLCASSLRGNINYGYTFGSGTRLTVV.

About this clonotype itself: Since a much larger clone is just one base distant, this may be a read error. As DNA, the CDR3 is TGTGCCAGCAGCTCACGGGGGGGGATGAGCTCCTACAATGAGCAGTACTTC. Protein sequence: CASSSRGGMSSYNEQYF. The chain uses TRBV7-9 and TRBJ2-1; 8 bases map to TRBD2. The J call is doubtful: the DNA matches TRBJ2-7 better. The CDR3 is 17 amino acids. Germline values: CDR1 SEHNR, CDR2 FQNEAQ (reference sequence).

This clonotype was recorded many times. The gene calls are TRBV7-2 and TRBJ2-3; D remains ambiguous. V was cut by 6 bases and J by 0 bases, with 4 bases left in between. The CDR3 length is 12 residues. Germline V lookup: CDR1 SGHTA, CDR2 FQGNSA. The CDR3: CASRISTDTQYF. As DNA, the CDR3 is TGTGCCAGCAGGATTAGCACAGATACGCAGTATTTT.

This chain connects TRBV12-3 or TRBV12-4 to TRBJ1-1; 7 nucleotides align to TRBD1. CDR3 length: 13 amino acids. V gave up 5 bases and J gave up 4 bases; unmatched junction bases: 4. The CDR3 DNA reads TGTGCCAGCAGTACAGGGGCAGGCACTGAAGCTTTCTTT. Protein product: CASSTGAGTEAFF.

CDR3 loop: CASSLTGNMQFF. Here the CDR3 DNA reads TGCGCCAGCAGCTTGACAGGTAACATGCAGTTCTTC. The gene calls are TRBV5-1 and TRBJ2-1, with D maybe TRBD1 (5 bases). Germline CDR1 and CDR2: SGHRS and YFSETQ. The CDR3 is made up of 12 amino acids. V gave up 1 base and J gave up 12 bases, with 11 bases separating them. The whole variable domain, filled in from reference TRBV5-1 and TRBJ2-1, reads KAGVTQTPRYLIKTRGQQVTLSCSPISGHRSVSWYQQTPGQGLQFLFEYFSETQRNKGNFPGRFSGRQFSNSRSEMNVSTLELGDSALYLCASSLTGNMQFFGPGTRLTVL.

This chain joins TRBV5-1 and TRBJ2-3; the D is unclear. V gave up 2 bases and J gave up 2 bases, with 9 bases separating them. CDR3 size: 14 residues. Germline CDR1 SGHRS, CDR2 YFSETQ. CDR3 in amino acids: CASSFAISTDTQYF. The CDR3 DNA reads as TGCGCCAGCAGCTTCGCTATTTCCACAGATACGCAGTATTTT.

This clonotype was detected ten times or more. V gene TRBV28 combines with J gene TRBJ2-1; D is perhaps TRBD2 (5 bases). Germline CDR1 and CDR2: MDHEN and SYDVKM. This CDR3 is 15 amino acids long. The ends were cut back, 3 bases at V and 5 bases at J, with 14 bases in the middle. The CDR3 loop is CASSLVGLAHNEQFF. DNA of the CDR3: TGTGCCAGCAGTTTGGTAGGTCTAGCCCACAATGAGCAGTTCTTC. Variable domain in full (rest from reference TRBV28 and TRBJ2-1): DVKVTQSSRYLVKRTGEKVFLECVQDMDHENMFWYRQDPGLGLRLIYFSYDVKMKEKGDIPEGYSVSREKKERFSLILESASTNQTSMYLCASSLVGLAHNEQFFGPGTRLTVL.

This sequence joins TRBV20-1 and TRBJ2-1; D remains ambiguous. V was cut by 3 bases and J by 10 bases, with 16 bases left in between. CDR3 length: 13 residues. Germline lookup yields CDR1 DFQATT and CDR2 SNEGSKA (reference sequence). CDR3 in DNA: TGCAGTGCTAGGGGTAGCCCCGAACGGGAGCAGTTCTTC. Translation: CSARGSPEREQFF.

This clonotype was counted a few times. The chain uses TRBV12-3 or TRBV12-4 and TRBJ1-6, with D possibly matching TRBD1 (5 bases). The CDR3 has 14 residues. V lost 6 bases to trimming and J lost 6 bases, with 12 bases between them. The CDR3 DNA is TGTGCCAGCAGCCCGACAGCTATTAATTCACCCCTCCACTTT. Its translation: CASSPTAINSPLHF.

The chain couples TRBV2 to TRBJ1-6; TRBD1 agrees at 9 bases. Looked up from germline, CDR1 is SNHLY and CDR2 is FYNNEI. Losses at the gene ends were 1 base for V and 7 bases for J; bases not matched to a gene: 5. The CDR3 loop spans 16 amino acids. Here the CDR3 reads CASSEERGQGNSPLHF. The CDR3 region has the DNA TGTGCCAGCAGTGAAGAAAGGGGACAGGGAAATTCACCCCTCCACTTT.

A few counts support this clonotype. The rearrangement links TRBV11-2 to TRBJ2-3; unclear D gene. Germline V gives CDR1 SGHAT, CDR2 FQNNGV. This CDR3 is 12 amino acids long. The ends were cut back, 5 bases at V and 4 bases at J, with 7 bases in the middle. The CDR3 sequence: CASSPWADTQYF. CDR3 coding DNA: TGTGCCAGCAGCCCCTGGGCAGATACGCAGTATTTT.

About this clonotype itself: The DNA is omitted, as the CDR3 cannot be located on it reliably, and the CDR3 follows TCRdb's listing. This chain links TRBV21-1 with TRBJ1-1; the table's D gene call, TRBD1, was not cross checked with the DNA. TRBV21-1 is assigned pseudogene status. The CDR3 extends over 13 residues, inclusive of both ends. CDR3 loop: CAVGAGTPTEAFF.

V gene TRBV25-1 combines with J gene TRBJ2-7; unclear D gene. Germline loops: CDR1 MGHDK, CDR2 SYGVNS. Trimming cost V 5 bases and J 1 base, with 18 bases left between them. The CDR3 totals 16 residues. DNA for the CDR3: TGTGCCAGCAGTCCGGGCCTAGGTAAGGGATCCTACGAGCAGTACTTC. This sequence encodes CASSPGLGKGSYEQYF.

The chain employs TRBV9 and TRBJ2-3, with TRBD2 identical over 14 bases. The CDR3 covers 17 residues. Trimming took 3 bases from V and 2 from J; bases not matched to a gene: 5. Germline V gene lookup returns CDR1 SGDLS and CDR2 YYNGEE. The CDR3 DNA sequence: TGTGCCAGCAGCGGAAAGACTAGCGGGGGGGCCACAGATACGCAGTATTTT. This translates into CASSGKTSGGATDTQYF.

This clonotype was observed many times. This chain connects TRBV5-6 to TRBJ2-1; weak D call: TRBD2 (6 bases). Germline CDR1 SGHDT, CDR2 YYEEEE. V was clipped by 1 base and J by 4 bases, with 15 bases between them. There are 16 residues in the CDR3. CDR3 residues: CASSLIGGRMYNEQFF. The CDR3 region has the DNA TGTGCCAGCAGCTTGATCGGAGGGCGTATGTACAATGAGCAGTTCTTC. The complete variable domain, with remaining parts taken from reference TRBV5-6 and TRBJ2-1, reads DAGVTQSPTHLIKTRGQQVTLRCSPKSGHDTVSWYQQALGQGPQFIFQYYEEEERQRGNFPDRFSGHQFPNYSSELNVNALLLGDSALYLCASSLIGGRMYNEQFFGPGTRLTVL.

On this clonotype: This may be a read error, as it is one base from a much larger clone. The chain uses TRBV4-1 and TRBJ1-4, with D unclear. Germline CDR1 reads MGHRA; CDR2 reads YSYEKL. Trimming cost V 4 bases and J 7 bases, with 10 bases left between them. The CDR3 extends over 13 amino acids. DNA of the CDR3: TGCGCCAGCAGCCGAACGGGGAGTGAAAAACTGTTTTTT. Translation: CASSRTGSEKLFF.

The chain couples TRBV5-1 to TRBJ2-2; 9 bases agree with TRBD1. Germline CDR1 and CDR2: SGHRS and YFSETQ. The CDR3 loop spans 16 amino acids. V lost 1 base and J lost 5; bases outside the gene matches: 6. The CDR3 coding sequence is TGCGCCAGCAGCTTGTGGCGGGACAGGGATACCGGGGAGCTGTTTTTT. This translates into CASSLWRDRDTGELFF.

J is TRBJ2-5 and V is TRBV6-6; TRBD2 agrees at 7 bases. The CDR3 is 15 residues long. Germline CDR1 and CDR2: MNHNY and SVGAGI (reference sequence). V shed 6 bases and J 5 bases; nucleotides not matched to a gene: 12. CDR3 coding DNA: TGTGCCAGCAGCGCCCCTGGCCGGGAGGACGAGACCCAGTACTTC. Protein: CASSAPGREDETQYF.

This clonotype is a singleton in its sample. Possible read error: a much larger clone is one base away. The J gene is TRBJ2-1, the V gene TRBV29-1, with 8 bases lining up with TRBD1. The DNA matches TRBJ2-7 better at its end, which makes the J call doubtful. Germline V gene lookup returns CDR1 SQVTM and CDR2 ANQGSEA. The CDR3 spans 15 residues. CDR3 DNA: TGCAGCGCAGACAGGGGTACGAGCTCCTACAATGAGCAGTACTTC. This translates into CSADRGTSSYNEQYF.

This clonotype has ten or more counts. V gene TRBV20-1 combines with J gene TRBJ2-7; D is unresolved. Looked up from germline, CDR1 is DFQATT and CDR2 is SNEGSKA (reference sequence). The CDR3 consists of 11 residues. The ends were cut back, 0 bases at V and 5 bases at J, with 5 bases in the middle. The CDR3 nucleotides read TGCAGTGCTAGAGACATGCACGAGCAGTACTTC. As protein: CSARDMHEQYF.

Concerning this clonotype itself: Given a much more abundant clone one base away, this may be a read error. The chain employs TRBV6-2 or TRBV6-3 and TRBJ2-7, with D perhaps given as TRBD1 or TRBD2 (5 bases each). CDR3 size: 17 residues. Germline V gene data show CDR1 as MNHEY and CDR2 as SVGEGT. V was shortened by 5 bases and J by 5 bases, with 25 bases between the two germline ends. The CDR3 region is CASSPRPLARGTHEQYF. CDR3 sequence (DNA): TGTGCCAGCAGTCCCCGCCCTCTAGCAAGGGGCACCCACGAGCAGTACTTC.

This chain joins TRBV6-5 and TRBJ1-1; 7 bases are shared with TRBD1. The junction had 4 bases not matched to a gene; V was cut back by 6 bases and J by 0 bases. Germline V CDR1 and CDR2: MNHEY, SVGAGI. The CDR3 is 14 amino acids. The DNA of the CDR3 is TGTGCCAGCAGGTCGGGACAGCTGAACACTGAAGCTTTCTTT. Protein product: CASRSGQLNTEAFF.

This clonotype showed up many times. The rearrangement links TRBV2 to TRBJ1-2, with TRBD1 as a possible D gene (6 bases). The ends were cut back, 7 bases at V and 8 bases at J, with 17 bases in the middle. In germline, CDR1 is SNHLY, CDR2 FYNNEI. This CDR3 has 13 residues. The CDR3 DNA is TGTGCCAGCATTCTCCAGGGGTCTAGGGGCTACACCTTC. Translated, it gives CASILQGSRGYTF.

Regarding this clonotype: The junction departs from the called germline gene at one end, perhaps through a read error. The chain links TRBV5-1 to TRBJ2-2; D is unclear. The CDR3 sequence is 15 residues long. The germline CDR1 and CDR2 sequences are SGHRS and YFSETQ. This CDR3 is CAGSQRRRNTGELFF. DNA for the CDR3: TGCGCCGGCAGCCAACGCAGACGGAACACCGGGGAGCTGTTTTTT.

In DNA form, the CDR3 reads TGTGCCAGCAGCTTAGCTGGCGGGAGGTACGAGCGGTACTTC. As protein: CASSLAGGRYERYF. The J gene is TRBJ2-5, the V gene TRBV7-2; the match to TRBD2 covers 8 bases. The CDR3 runs 14 residues. The V segment lost 0 bases and the J segment 13 bases; nucleotides outside the gene matches: 10. Per the germline V gene, CDR1 is SGHTA and CDR2 is FQGNSA.

The chain carries TRBV7-2 and TRBJ2-1; TRBD1 matches 8 bases. Germline V gene data show CDR1 as SGHTA and CDR2 as FQGNSA. Germline trimming cut 3 bases from V and 5 bases from J; bases unmatched to any gene: 6. This CDR3 comprises 15 residues. The DNA of the CDR3 is TGTGCCAGCAGCTTCCGGACAGGGAAAAACAATGAGCAGTTCTTC. This codes for CASSFRTGKNNEQFF. The variable domain in full, completed from reference TRBV7-2 and TRBJ2-1, reads GAGVSQSPSNKVTEKGKDVELRCDPISGHTALYWYRQSLGQGLEFLIYFQGNSAPDKSGLPSDRFSAERTGGSVSTLTIQRTQQEDSAVYLCASSFRTGKNNEQFFGPGTRLTVL.

This clonotype occurred a few times. The chain links TRBV5-1 to TRBJ2-2; D possibly corresponds to TRBD1 (6 bases). Germline V CDR1 and CDR2: SGHRS, YFSETQ. V was trimmed by 4 bases and J by 4 bases, leaving 17 bases between them. The CDR3 runs to 16 residues. CDR3 bases: TGCGCCAGCAGCCTTAACAGGGATGAGGGCACCGGGGAGCTGTTTTTT. Translating gives CASSLNRDEGTGELFF.

This clonotype was detected only a few times. This may be a read error: a much more frequent sequence differs by one nucleotide. The chain is built from TRBV5-1 and TRBJ2-1; possible D gene TRBD1, 6 bases. The DNA matches TRBJ2-7 better at its end, which makes the J call doubtful. The CDR3 consists of 12 residues. Germline-derived CDR1 and CDR2 are SGHRS and YFSETQ. CDR3 coding DNA: TGCGCCAGTAGGGACAACTACAATGAGCAGTACTTC. It translates to CASRDNYNEQYF.

CDR3 nucleotide sequence: TGTGCCAGCAGCTCCCGTGGGGGAAGCTCCTACGAGCAGTACTTC. Translating it yields CASSSRGGSSYEQYF. The chain is built from TRBV27 and TRBJ2-7; tentatively, D is TRBD1 or TRBD2 (5 bases each). Trimming stripped 6 bases from V and 0 bases from J, with 15 bases between. The CDR3 runs to 15 residues. Germline CDR1 and CDR2: MNHEY and SMNVEV (reference sequence).

This clonotype was recorded once. The chain couples TRBV10-3 to TRBJ2-3, with TRBD2 matching 11 bases. Trimming cost V 5 bases and J 4 bases; bases outside gene matches: 2. This CDR3 has 14 amino acids. The germline CDR1 and CDR2 sequences are ENHRY and SYGVKD. The CDR3 sequence: CAISLAGGPDTQYF. The CDR3 nucleotides are TGTGCCATCAGTTTAGCGGGGGGGCCAGATACGCAGTATTTT.